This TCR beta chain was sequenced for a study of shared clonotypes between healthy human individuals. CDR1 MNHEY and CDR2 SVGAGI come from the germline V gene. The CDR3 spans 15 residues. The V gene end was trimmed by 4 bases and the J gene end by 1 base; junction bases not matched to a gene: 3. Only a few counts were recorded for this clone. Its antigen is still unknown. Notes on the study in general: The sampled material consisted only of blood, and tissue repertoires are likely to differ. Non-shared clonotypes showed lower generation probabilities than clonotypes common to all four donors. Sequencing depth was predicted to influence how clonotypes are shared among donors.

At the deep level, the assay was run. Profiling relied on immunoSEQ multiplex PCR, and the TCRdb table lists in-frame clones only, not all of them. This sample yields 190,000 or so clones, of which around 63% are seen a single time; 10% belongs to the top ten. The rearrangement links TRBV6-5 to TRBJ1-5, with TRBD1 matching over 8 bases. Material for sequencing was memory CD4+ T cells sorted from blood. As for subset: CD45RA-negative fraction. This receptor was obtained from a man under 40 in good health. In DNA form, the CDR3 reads TGTGCCAGCAGTTTTCACAGGGGGAGCAATCAGCCCCAGCATTTT. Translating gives CASSFHRGSNQPQHF.